Reported below is one T cell receptor beta chain. The data belong to a study of blood T cell repertoires in COVID-19. Produced via immunoSEQ multiplex PCR; TCRdb's table is partial and in-frame only. The table lists tens of thousands of clones, approximately 82% of them singletons. The sample taken for sequencing was peripheral blood. The sequence derives from a man older than 75 with acute or convalescent COVID-19.

The CDR3 DNA follows: TGCGCCAGCAGCTTGGCAGGGACTAGCGAAGAGACCCAGTACTTC. Encoded protein: CASSLAGTSEETQYF. This chain links TRBV5-1 with TRBJ2-5; 10 bases map to TRBD2. The CDR3 runs to 15 residues. Germline trimming cut 0 bases from V and 3 bases from J; bases unmatched to any gene: 2. Per the germline V gene, CDR1 is SGHRS and CDR2 is YFSETQ.